This TCR beta chain was captured by sequencing in a study of T cell clones after liver transplantation. Here immunoSEQ multiplex PCR was the method, and the copy in TCRdb shows in-frame clones only, minus some. The profile shows fewer than 85,000 clones, around four fifths of them singletons. The CDR3 has 11 amino acids. Germline loops: CDR1 SQVTM, CDR2 ANQGSEA. V was pared by 6 bases and J by 8 bases, with 13 bases between. The sample here was CD4+ T cells from blood, taken at the 22-month timepoint. The TCR comes from a human patient who received a liver transplant. Some T cells here may be from the graft donor. The chain recombines TRBV29-1 with TRBJ1-1, with D maybe TRBD1 (5 bases). The CDR3 protein is CSVTPPGEAFF. For the CDR3, the DNA is TGCAGCGTCACCCCGCCAGGGGAAGCTTTCTTT.